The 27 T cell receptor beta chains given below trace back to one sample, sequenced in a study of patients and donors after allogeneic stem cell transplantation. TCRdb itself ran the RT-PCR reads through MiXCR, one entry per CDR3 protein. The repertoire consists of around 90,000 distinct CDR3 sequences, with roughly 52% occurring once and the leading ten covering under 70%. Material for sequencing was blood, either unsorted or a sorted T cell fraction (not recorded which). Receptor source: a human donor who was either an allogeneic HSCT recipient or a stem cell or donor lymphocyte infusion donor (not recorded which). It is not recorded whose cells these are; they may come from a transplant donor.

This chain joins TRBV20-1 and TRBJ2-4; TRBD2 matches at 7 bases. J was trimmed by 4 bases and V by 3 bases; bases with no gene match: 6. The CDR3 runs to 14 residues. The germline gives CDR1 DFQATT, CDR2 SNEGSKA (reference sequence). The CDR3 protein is CSARGGIKKNIQYF. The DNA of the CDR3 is TGCAGTGCTAGGGGGGGGATCAAGAAAAACATTCAGTACTTC.

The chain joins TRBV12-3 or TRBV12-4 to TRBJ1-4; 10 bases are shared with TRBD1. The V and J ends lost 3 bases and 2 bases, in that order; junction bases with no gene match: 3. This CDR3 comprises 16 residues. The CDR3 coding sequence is TGTGCCAGCAGTTTTAGGGACAGGGGTACTAATGAAAAACTGTTTTTT. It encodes CASSFRDRGTNEKLFF.

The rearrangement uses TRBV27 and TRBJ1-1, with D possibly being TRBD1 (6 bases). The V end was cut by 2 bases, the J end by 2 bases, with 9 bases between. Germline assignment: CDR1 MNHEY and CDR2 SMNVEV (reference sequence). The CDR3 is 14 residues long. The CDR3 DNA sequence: TGTGCCAGCAGTTTAAGGGGGATAAACACTGAAGCTTTCTTT. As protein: CASSLRGINTEAFF.

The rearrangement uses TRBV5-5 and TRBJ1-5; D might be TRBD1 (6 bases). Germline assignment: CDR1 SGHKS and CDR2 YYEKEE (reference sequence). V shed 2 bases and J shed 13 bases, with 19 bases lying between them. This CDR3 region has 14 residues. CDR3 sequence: CASSLEYTGGPQHF. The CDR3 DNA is TGTGCCAGCAGCTTAGAGTATACGGGGGGCCCACAGCATTTT.

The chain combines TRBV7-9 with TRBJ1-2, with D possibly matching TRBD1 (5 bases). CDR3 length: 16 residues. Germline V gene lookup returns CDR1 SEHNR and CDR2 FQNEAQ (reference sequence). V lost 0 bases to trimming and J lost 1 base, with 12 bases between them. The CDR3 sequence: CASSLASETVNYGYTF. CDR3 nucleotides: TGTGCCAGCAGCTTAGCTTCGGAGACAGTTAACTATGGCTACACCTTC.

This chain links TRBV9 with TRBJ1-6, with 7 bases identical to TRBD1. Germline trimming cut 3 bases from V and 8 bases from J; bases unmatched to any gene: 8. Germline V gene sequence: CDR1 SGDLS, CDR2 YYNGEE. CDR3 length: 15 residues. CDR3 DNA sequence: TGTGCCAGCAGCGAGGGGCCAGGGGGGGATTCACCCCTCCACTTT. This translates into CASSEGPGGDSPLHF.

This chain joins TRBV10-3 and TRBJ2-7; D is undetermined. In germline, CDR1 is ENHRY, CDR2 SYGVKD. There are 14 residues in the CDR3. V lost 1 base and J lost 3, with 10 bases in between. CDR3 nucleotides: TGTGCCATCAGTGAGTGGAACCCTAACTACGAGCAGTACTTC. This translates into CAISEWNPNYEQYF.

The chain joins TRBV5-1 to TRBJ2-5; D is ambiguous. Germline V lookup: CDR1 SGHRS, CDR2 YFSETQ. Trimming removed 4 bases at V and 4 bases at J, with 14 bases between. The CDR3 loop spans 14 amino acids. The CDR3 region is CASSPMKGGETQYF. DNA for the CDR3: TGCGCCAGCAGCCCGATGAAGGGTGGAGAGACCCAGTACTTC.

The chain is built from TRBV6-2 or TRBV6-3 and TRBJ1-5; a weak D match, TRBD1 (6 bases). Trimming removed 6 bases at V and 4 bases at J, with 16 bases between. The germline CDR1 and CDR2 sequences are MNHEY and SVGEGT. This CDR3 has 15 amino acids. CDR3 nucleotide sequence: TGTGCCAGCAGCCCCCGTGGGGGGCCGAATCAGCCCCAGCATTTT. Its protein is CASSPRGGPNQPQHF.

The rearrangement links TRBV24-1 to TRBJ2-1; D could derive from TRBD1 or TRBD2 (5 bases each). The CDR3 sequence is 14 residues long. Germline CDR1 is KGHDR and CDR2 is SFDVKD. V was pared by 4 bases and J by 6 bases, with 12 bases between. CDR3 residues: CATSDTLRGNEQFF. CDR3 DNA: TGTGCCACCAGTGACACCTTGAGGGGCAATGAGCAGTTCTTC.

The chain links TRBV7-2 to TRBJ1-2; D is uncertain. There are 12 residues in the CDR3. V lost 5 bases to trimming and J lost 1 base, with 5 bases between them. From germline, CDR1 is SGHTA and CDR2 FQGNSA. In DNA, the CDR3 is TGTGCCAGCAGCGTTAATAACTATGGCTACACCTTC. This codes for CASSVNNYGYTF.

CDR3 protein: CASSLGTGASPLHF. CDR3 in DNA: TGTGCCAGCAGTTTAGGAACAGGGGCATCACCCCTCCACTTT. V and J are TRBV12-3 or TRBV12-4 and TRBJ1-6, with 7 nucleotides matching TRBD1. The CDR3 sequence is 14 residues long. V was pared by 1 base and J by 10 bases, with 4 bases of the junction left unmatched.

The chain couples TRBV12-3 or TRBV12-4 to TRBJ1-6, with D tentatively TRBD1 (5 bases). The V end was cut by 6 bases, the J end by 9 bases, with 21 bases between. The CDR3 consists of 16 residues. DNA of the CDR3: TGTGCCAGCAGGCCAGACAGTATGGGGACTGGTTCACCCCTCCACTTT. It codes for CASRPDSMGTGSPLHF.

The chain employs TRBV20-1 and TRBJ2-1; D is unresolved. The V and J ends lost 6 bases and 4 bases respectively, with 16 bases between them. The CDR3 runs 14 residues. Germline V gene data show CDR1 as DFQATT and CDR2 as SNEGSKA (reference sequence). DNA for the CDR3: TGCAGTGCCAGTGCCGGCCAGGCTTACAATGAGCAGTTCTTC. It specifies CSASAGQAYNEQFF.

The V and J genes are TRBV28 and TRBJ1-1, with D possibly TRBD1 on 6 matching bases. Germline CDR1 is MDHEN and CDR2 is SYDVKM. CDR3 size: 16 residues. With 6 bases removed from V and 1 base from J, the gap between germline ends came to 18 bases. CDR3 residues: CASSSLPTGANTEAFF. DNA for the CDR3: TGTGCCAGCAGCTCCCTTCCGACAGGAGCGAACACTGAAGCTTTCTTT.

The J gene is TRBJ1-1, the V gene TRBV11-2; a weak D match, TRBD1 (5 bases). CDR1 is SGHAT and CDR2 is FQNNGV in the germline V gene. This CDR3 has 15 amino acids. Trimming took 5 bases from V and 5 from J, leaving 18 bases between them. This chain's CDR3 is CASSPTTVPRTEAFF. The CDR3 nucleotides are TGTGCCAGCAGCCCCACGACAGTTCCGCGGACTGAAGCTTTCTTT.

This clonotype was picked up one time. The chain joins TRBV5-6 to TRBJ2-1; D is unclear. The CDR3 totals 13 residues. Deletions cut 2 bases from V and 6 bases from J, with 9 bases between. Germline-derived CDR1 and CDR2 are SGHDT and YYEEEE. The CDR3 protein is CASSFWGTNEQFF. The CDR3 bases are TGTGCCAGCAGCTTTTGGGGTACCAATGAGCAGTTCTTC.

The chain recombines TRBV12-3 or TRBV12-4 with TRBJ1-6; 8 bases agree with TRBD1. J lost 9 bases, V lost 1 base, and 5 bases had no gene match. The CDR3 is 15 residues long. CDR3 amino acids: CASSLENRGGSPLHF. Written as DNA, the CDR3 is TGTGCCAGCAGTTTAGAGAACAGGGGGGGTTCACCCCTCCACTTT.

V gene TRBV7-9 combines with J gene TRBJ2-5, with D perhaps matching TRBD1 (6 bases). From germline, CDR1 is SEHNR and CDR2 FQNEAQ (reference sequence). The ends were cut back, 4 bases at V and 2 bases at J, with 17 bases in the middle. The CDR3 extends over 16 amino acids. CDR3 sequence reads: CASSSILQGSQETQYF. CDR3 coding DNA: TGTGCCAGCAGCTCGATTCTACAGGGATCTCAAGAGACCCAGTACTTC.

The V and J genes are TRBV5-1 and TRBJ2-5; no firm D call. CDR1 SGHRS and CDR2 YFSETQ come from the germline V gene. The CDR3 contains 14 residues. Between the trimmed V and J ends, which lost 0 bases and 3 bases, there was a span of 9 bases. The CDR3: CASSLEGSKETQYF. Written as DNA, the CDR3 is TGCGCCAGCAGCTTGGAAGGGTCCAAAGAGACCCAGTACTTC.

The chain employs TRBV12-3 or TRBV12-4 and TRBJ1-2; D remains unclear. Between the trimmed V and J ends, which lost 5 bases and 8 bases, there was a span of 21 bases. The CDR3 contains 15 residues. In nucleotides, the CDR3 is TGTGCCAGCAGTGCCACCACACCGCGGATTGTGGGCTACACCTTC. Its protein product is CASSATTPRIVGYTF.

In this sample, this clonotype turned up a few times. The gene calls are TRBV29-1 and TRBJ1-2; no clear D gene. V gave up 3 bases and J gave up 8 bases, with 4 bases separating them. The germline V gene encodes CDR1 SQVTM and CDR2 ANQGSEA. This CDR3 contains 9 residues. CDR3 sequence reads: CSVEDGYTF. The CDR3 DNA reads TGCAGCGTTGAGGACGGCTACACCTTC. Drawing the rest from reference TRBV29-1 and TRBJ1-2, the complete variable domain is SAVISQKPSRDICQRGTSLTIQCQVDSQVTMMFWYRQQPGQSLTLIATANQGSEATYESGFVIDKFPISRPNLTFSTLTVSNMSPEDSSIYLCSVEDGYTFGSGTRLTVV.

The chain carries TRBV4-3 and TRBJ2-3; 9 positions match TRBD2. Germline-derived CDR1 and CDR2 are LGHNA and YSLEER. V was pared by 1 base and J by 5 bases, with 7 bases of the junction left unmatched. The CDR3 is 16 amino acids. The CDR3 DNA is TGCGCCAGCAGCCAAGTGAGCGGGAGGCGGGGAGATACGCAGTATTTT. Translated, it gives CASSQVSGRRGDTQYF.

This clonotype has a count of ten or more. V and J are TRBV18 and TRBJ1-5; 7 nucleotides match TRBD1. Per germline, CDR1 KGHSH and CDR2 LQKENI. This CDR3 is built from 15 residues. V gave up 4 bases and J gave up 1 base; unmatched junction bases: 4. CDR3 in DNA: TGTGCCAGCTCACTGTCGGGACAGAGCAATCAGCCCCAGCATTTT. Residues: CASSLSGQSNQPQHF.

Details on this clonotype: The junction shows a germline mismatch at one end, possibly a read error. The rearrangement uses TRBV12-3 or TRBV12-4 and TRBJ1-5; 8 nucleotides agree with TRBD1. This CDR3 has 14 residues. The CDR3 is CASSNQGAGQSQHF. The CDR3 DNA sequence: TGTGCCAGCAGTAACCAGGGGGCCGGTCAGTCCCAGCATTTT.

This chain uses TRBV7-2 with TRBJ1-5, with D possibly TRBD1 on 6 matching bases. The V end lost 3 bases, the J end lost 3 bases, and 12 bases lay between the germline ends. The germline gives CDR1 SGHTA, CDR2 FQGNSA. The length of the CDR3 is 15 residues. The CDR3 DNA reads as TGTGCCAGCAGCTTGTTATACAGGGACAATCAGCCCCAGCATTTT. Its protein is CASSLLYRDNQPQHF. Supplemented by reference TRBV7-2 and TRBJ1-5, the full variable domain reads GAGVSQSPSNKVTEKGKDVELRCDPISGHTALYWYRQSLGQGLEFLIYFQGNSAPDKSGLPSDRFSAERTGGSVSTLTIQRTQQEDSAVYLCASSLLYRDNQPQHFGDGTRLSIL.

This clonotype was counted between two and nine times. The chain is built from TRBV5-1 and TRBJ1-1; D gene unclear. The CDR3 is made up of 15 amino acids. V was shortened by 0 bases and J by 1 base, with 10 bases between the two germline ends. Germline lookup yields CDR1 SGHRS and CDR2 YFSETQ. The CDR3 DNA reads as TGCGCCAGCAGCTTGGGCACAATGAGGAACACTGAAGCTTTCTTT. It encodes CASSLGTMRNTEAFF.